This T cell receptor beta chain is drawn from a study of blood T cell repertoires in COVID-19. About the research overall: COVID-19 samples collected from the United States, Italy and Spain covered acute and convalescent phases.

Assay: immunoSEQ multiplex PCR; the TCRdb copy retains only in-frame clones and omits some. The data contain 350,000 to 450,000 clones, about 89% of them singletons. Sample: PBMCs or T cells enriched from blood (not recorded which). The clonotype comes from a man aged 40-50 years in a cohort exposed to, infected with or recovered from COVID-19 (not recorded which).

CDR3 protein: CASSLTGVGNIQYF. In DNA, the CDR3 is TGTGCCAGCAGCTTGACAGGGGTCGGAAACATTCAGTACTTC. This rearrangement joins TRBV7-9 to TRBJ2-4; 8 nucleotides line up with TRBD1. Germline V lookup: CDR1 SEHNR, CDR2 FQNEAQ (reference sequence). This CDR3 spans 14 amino acids. The V segment lost 3 bases and the J segment 6 bases; nucleotides outside the gene matches: 4.